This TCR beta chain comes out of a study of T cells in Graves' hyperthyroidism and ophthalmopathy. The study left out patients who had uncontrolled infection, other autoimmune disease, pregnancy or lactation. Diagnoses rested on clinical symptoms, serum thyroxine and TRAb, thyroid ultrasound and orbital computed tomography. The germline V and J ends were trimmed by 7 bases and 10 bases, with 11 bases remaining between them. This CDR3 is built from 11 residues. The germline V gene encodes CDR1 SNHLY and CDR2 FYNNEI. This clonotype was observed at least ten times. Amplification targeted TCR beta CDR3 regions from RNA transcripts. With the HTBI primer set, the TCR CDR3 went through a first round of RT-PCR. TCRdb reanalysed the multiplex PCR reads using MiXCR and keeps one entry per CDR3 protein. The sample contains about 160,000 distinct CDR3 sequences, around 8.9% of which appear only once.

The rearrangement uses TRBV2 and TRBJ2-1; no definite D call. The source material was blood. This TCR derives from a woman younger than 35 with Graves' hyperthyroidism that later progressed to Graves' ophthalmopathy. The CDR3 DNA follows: TGTGCCAGCACTAGTTCTCGCGAGCAGTTCTTC. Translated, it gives CASTSSREQFF.